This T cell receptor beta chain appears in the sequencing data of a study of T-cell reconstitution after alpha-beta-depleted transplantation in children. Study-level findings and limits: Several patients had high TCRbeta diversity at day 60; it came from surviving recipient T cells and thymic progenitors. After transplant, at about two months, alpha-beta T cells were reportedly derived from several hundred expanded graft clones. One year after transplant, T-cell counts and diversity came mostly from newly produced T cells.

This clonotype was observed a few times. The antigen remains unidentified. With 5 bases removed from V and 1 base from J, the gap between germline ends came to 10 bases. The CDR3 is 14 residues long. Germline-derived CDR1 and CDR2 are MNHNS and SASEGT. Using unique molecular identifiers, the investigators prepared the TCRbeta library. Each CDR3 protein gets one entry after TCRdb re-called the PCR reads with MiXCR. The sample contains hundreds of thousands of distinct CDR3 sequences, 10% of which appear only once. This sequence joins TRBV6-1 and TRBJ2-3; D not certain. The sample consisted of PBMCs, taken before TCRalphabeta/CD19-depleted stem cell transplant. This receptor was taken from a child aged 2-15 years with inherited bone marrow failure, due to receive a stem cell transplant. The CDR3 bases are TGTGCCAGCAGTCCCATGATAGGCACAGATACGCAGTATTTT. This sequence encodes CASSPMIGTDTQYF.